This T cell receptor beta chain was documented in a study of PD-1 blockade in classical Hodgkin lymphoma. V was clipped by 6 bases and J by 8 bases; unmatched bases: 8. The CDR3 length is 15 residues. The germline CDR1 and CDR2 sequences are SNHLY and FYNNEI. The study's findings and limits: Reasons behind the repertoire differences stay unclear, perhaps disease activity or earlier therapy. Exclusion covered patients beginning nivolumab under 1 year post-ASCT. Before treatment, complete responders showed about the same diversity as newly diagnosed patients.

Patients all relapsed after autologous stem cell transplantation, and there was variation in brentuximab vedotin exposure. The method was immunoSEQ multiplex PCR; TCRdb's version includes in-frame clones alone and lacks a portion of them. The sample comprises 20,000 to 25,000 clones, around four fifths of which are singletons, and roughly 16% rests with the top ten. As for this clone: What it binds is unknown.

Sequenced here: peripheral blood mononuclear cells (PBMCs), sampled before the second cycle of nivolumab. The genes are TRBV2 and TRBJ2-1; 12 bases fit TRBD1. This receptor was taken from a human donor with classical Hodgkin lymphoma. The CDR3 DNA sequence: TGTGCCAGCAGAACCGGGGGACAGGGGGCCGATGAGCAGTTCTTC. This codes for CASRTGGQGADEQFF.